This entry describes one T cell receptor (beta chain). The sample belongs to a study of blood T cell repertoires in COVID-19. For the study at large: Sample material is recorded as cDNA or gDNA derived from T cells, B-cell-depleted T cells, or PBMCs.

Only in-frame clones appear in the TCRdb table, and some are missing; sequencing was by immunoSEQ multiplex PCR. The table shows about 430,000 clones, with 70% to 90% occurring only once. Participant reports of clinical history set cohort assignment. With 4 bases removed from V and 3 bases from J, the gap between germline ends came to 14 bases. This CDR3 is built from 14 residues. Germline V gene sequence: CDR1 SGHKS, CDR2 YYEKEE (reference sequence). Sequencing used PBMCs or T cells enriched from blood (not recorded which). V and J are TRBV5-5 and TRBJ2-7; TRBD1 might be the D (6 bases). This sequence was found in a woman younger than 35 who had been exposed to COVID-19. The CDR3: CASSPRQEFYEQYF. In DNA, the CDR3 is TGTGCCAGCAGCCCGAGACAGGAGTTCTACGAGCAGTACTTC.